The T cell receptor (beta chain) under discussion was sequenced for a study of CD8+ T cells in alopecia areata. Extraction of RNA preceded its reverse transcription into cDNA, which served as the sequencing template. The repertoire was sequenced with immunoSEQ multiplex PCR; TCRdb's copy has only in-frame clones and lacks some. The sample holds roughly 150,000 clones, around half seen once. V was clipped by 3 bases and J by 2 bases, with 16 bases between them. The CDR3 has 16 amino acids. Germline V lookup: CDR1 SGDLS, CDR2 YYNGEE. The treatment denotes: oral pan-JAK inhibitor, 5-10 mg twice daily. The source material was CD8+ T cells sorted from blood, sampled at week 4, from a patient treated with tofacitinib. The chain is built from TRBV9 and TRBJ2-3; D is perhaps TRBD2 (6 bases). The receptor was derived from a human donor with alopecia areata. CDR3 coding DNA: TGTGCCAGCAGCGAGTGGACGGGGGAAACCACAGATACGCAGTATTTT. Translation: CASSEWTGETTDTQYF.